Each of the 17 T cell receptor beta chains below was sequenced from the same sample in a study of blood T cell repertoires in COVID-19. Libraries were prepared by immunoSEQ multiplex PCR; TCRdb keeps only in-frame clonotypes and omits some of them. The data show 120,000 to 150,000 clones, roughly 76% seen once. Sequences were obtained from peripheral blood. Receptors were obtained from a human donor with acute or convalescent COVID-19. The donor label of this sample is uncertain.

This clone was counted between two and nine times. The gene calls are TRBV5-5 and TRBJ1-5; 8 positions agree with TRBD1. The germline CDR1 and CDR2 sequences are SGHKS and YYEKEE (reference sequence). The length of the CDR3 is 16 residues. V dropped 3 bases and J dropped 2; count of bases not matched to a gene: 7. In nucleotides, the CDR3 is TGTGCCAGCAGCTCGGTACAGACAGGGGGCAATCAGCCCCAGCATTTT. Protein: CASSSVQTGGNQPQHF. The variable domain in full, completed from reference TRBV5-5 and TRBJ1-5, reads DAGVTQSPTHLIKTRGQQVTLRCSPISGHKSVSWYQQVLGQGPQFIFQYYEKEERGRGNFPDRFSARQFPNYSSELNVNALLLGDSALYLCASSSVQTGGNQPQHFGDGTRLSIL.

This chain connects TRBV5-1 to TRBJ2-3, with 10 bases identical to TRBD1. V lost 8 bases to trimming and J lost 6 bases; unmatched junction nucleotides: 12. This CDR3 contains 15 residues. Germline loops: CDR1 SGHRS, CDR2 YFSETQ. The CDR3: CASSRDRGVGDTQYF. The CDR3 DNA reads as TGCGCCAGTTCCCGGGACAGGGGAGTGGGGGATACGCAGTATTTT.

The chain joins TRBV18 to TRBJ1-1; TRBD1 matches at 7 bases. J was trimmed by 5 bases and V by 5 bases; bases with no gene match: 5. The CDR3 covers 13 residues. The germline gives CDR1 KGHSH, CDR2 LQKENI. The CDR3 reads CASSSRQGTEAFF. The CDR3 region has the DNA TGTGCCAGCTCATCACGACAGGGAACTGAAGCTTTCTTT. The full variable domain, its missing parts supplied by reference TRBV18 and TRBJ1-1, is NAGVMQNPRHLVRRRGQEARLRCSPMKGHSHVYWYRQLPEEGLKFMVYLQKENIIDESGMPKERFSAEFPKEGPSILRIQQVVRGDSAAYFCASSSRQGTEAFFGQGTRLTVV.

This clone was seen a handful of times. The V gene is TRBV29-1, the J gene TRBJ2-3; 7 nucleotides agree with TRBD1. Looked up from germline, CDR1 is SQVTM and CDR2 is ANQGSEA. This CDR3 is 12 amino acids long. The trim removed 5 bases at V and 3 bases at J, leaving 2 bases unmatched. CDR3 region: CSVRGQTDTQYF. The CDR3 coding sequence is TGCAGCGTTAGGGGACAGACAGATACGCAGTATTTT.

The V and J genes are TRBV5-1 and TRBJ1-5; TRBD1 matches 8 bases. Germline trimming cut 8 bases from V and 5 bases from J; bases unmatched to any gene: 3. Germline V gives CDR1 SGHRS, CDR2 YFSETQ. The CDR3 is made up of 12 amino acids. The CDR3 loop is CARGQDHQPQHF. As DNA, the CDR3 is TGCGCCAGGGGACAGGACCATCAGCCCCAGCATTTT.

In DNA form, the CDR3 reads TGTGCCAGCAGCCATCCGACAGGGGGTCAGGAGACCCAGTACTTC. Residues: CASSHPTGGQETQYF. V gene TRBV3-1 (or the pseudogene TRBV3-2) combines with J gene TRBJ2-5; 9 nucleotides line up with TRBD1. After removal of 3 bases from V and 5 bases from J, the junction contained 7 bases not matched to a gene. This CDR3 region has 15 residues. CDR1 is LGHDT, CDR2 YNNKEL, per germline (reference sequence).

The chain uses TRBV28 and TRBJ1-6; D is unresolved. Trimming stripped 6 bases from V and 0 bases from J, with 12 bases between. In germline, CDR1 is MDHEN, CDR2 SYDVKM. This CDR3 spans 16 amino acids. The CDR3 loop is CASSILGSSYNSPLHF. CDR3 bases: TGTGCCAGCAGCATTCTCGGGTCCTCCTATAATTCACCCCTCCACTTT.

This clone was detected only once. The V gene is TRBV4-1, the J gene TRBJ2-7, with 7 positions matching TRBD2. J was trimmed by 0 bases and V by 2 bases; bases with no gene match: 4. CDR1 is MGHRA and CDR2 is YSYEKL in the germline V gene. CDR3 length equals 15 residues. As DNA, the CDR3 is TGCGCCAGCAGCCAACTACTAGCGTCCTCCTACGAGCAGTACTTC. Protein sequence: CASSQLLASSYEQYF.

The chain joins TRBV10-1 to TRBJ1-6; 9 bases map to TRBD1. The V segment lost 6 bases and the J segment 10 bases; nucleotides outside the gene matches: 13. Per germline, CDR1 WNHNN and CDR2 SYGVQD (reference sequence). The CDR3 extends over 16 amino acids. CDR3 region: CASRAPGTGIGSPLHF. In DNA form, the CDR3 reads TGCGCCAGCAGGGCCCCCGGGACAGGGATAGGATCACCCCTCCACTTT.

The chain joins TRBV12-3 or TRBV12-4 to TRBJ1-2; D is undetermined. CDR3 length equals 13 residues. With 2 bases removed from V and 3 bases from J, the gap between germline ends came to 7 bases. CDR3: CASSLPGHYGYTF. The DNA for the CDR3 is TGTGCCAGCAGTTTACCAGGCCACTATGGCTACACCTTC.

This clone appeared once. V and J are TRBV2 and TRBJ2-3; 9 nucleotides match TRBD2. The CDR3 is made up of 14 amino acids. CDR1 and CDR2 (germline): SNHLY, FYNNEI. V shed 10 bases and J 3 bases; nucleotides not matched to a gene: 8. The CDR3 loop is CAILSGGTTDTQYF. Here the CDR3 DNA reads TGTGCCATTCTTAGCGGGGGAACAACAGATACGCAGTATTTT.

V and J are TRBV27 and TRBJ2-3; 7 nucleotides agree with TRBD2. The length of the CDR3 is 14 residues. The ends lost 4 bases at V and 10 bases at J; junction bases unmatched: 11. The germline V gene encodes CDR1 MNHEY and CDR2 SMNVEV (reference sequence). The CDR3 DNA is TGTGCCAGCAGTTCTGGTAGCGGGCCCGTGGCGCAGTATTTT. It yields the protein CASSSGSGPVAQYF.

This chain joins TRBV5-4 and TRBJ2-6; TRBD1 might be the D (6 bases). Germline values: CDR1 SGHNT, CDR2 YYREEE (reference sequence). Trimming left V 4 bases short and J 0 bases short, with 17 bases between. CDR3 length: 18 amino acids. CDR3 amino acids: CASSQAGQWSSGANVLTF. The CDR3 DNA is TGTGCCAGCAGCCAGGCCGGACAGTGGAGCTCTGGGGCCAACGTCCTGACTTTC.

This sequence joins TRBV5-1 and TRBJ1-3, with D maybe TRBD1 (5 bases). The germline gives CDR1 SGHRS, CDR2 YFSETQ. This CDR3 region has 12 residues. V was trimmed by 3 bases and J by 8 bases, leaving 9 bases between them. CDR3 nucleotides: TGCGCCAGCAGCTCTACAGGCGACACCATATATTTT. Its protein is CASSSTGDTIYF. Combining the CDR3 with reference TRBV5-1 and TRBJ1-3 gives the whole variable domain KAGVTQTPRYLIKTRGQQVTLSCSPISGHRSVSWYQQTPGQGLQFLFEYFSETQRNKGNFPGRFSGRQFSNSRSEMNVSTLELGDSALYLCASSSTGDTIYFGEGSWLTVV.

V gene TRBV11-1 combines with J gene TRBJ1-6, with TRBD1 identical over 8 bases. Per the germline V gene, CDR1 is SGHAT and CDR2 is FQDESV (reference sequence). Unmatched junction bases numbered 4, after V lost 4 bases and J lost 11 bases. The CDR3 is 13 residues long. The DNA for the CDR3 is TGTGCCAGCAGCTCTGGACAGGGTCCACCCCTCCACTTT. Translation: CASSSGQGPPLHF.

The chain recombines TRBV18 with TRBJ1-1; D gene unclear. This CDR3 contains 13 residues. Looked up from germline, CDR1 is KGHSH and CDR2 is LQKENI. Trimming removed 3 bases at V and 1 base at J, with 6 bases between. DNA for the CDR3: TGTGCCAGCTCACCGAACAGGAACACTGAAGCTTTCTTT. Residues: CASSPNRNTEAFF.

The chain recombines TRBV6-1 with TRBJ2-3; 7 bases match TRBD2. V was pared by 3 bases and J by 2 bases, with 11 bases of the junction left unmatched. The CDR3 runs to 17 residues. The V gene's germline CDR1 is MNHNS and CDR2 SASEGT. The DNA of the CDR3 is TGTGCCAGCAGTGACCCTTTGGAAGCGGGGTACACAGATACGCAGTATTTT. Amino acids: CASSDPLEAGYTDTQYF.